The entry below describes one T cell receptor (beta chain). The sample comes from a study of control samples from healthy donors and cancer patients. Trimming took 1 base from V and 0 from J; bases not matched to a gene: 2. CDR1 is LNHDA, CDR2 SQIVND, per germline (reference sequence). The CDR3 runs 16 residues. Produced via immunoSEQ multiplex PCR; TCRdb's table is partial and in-frame only. The data hold 150,000 to 200,000 clones, with 85% to 90% observed a single time. The sequencing input was blood. The genes are TRBV19 and TRBJ2-4; TRBD1 matches at 8 bases. The sequence was collected from a man between 18 and 29 years old in good health. CDR3 sequence reads: CASSIGDRLAKNIQYF. The DNA for the CDR3 is TGTGCCAGTAGTATAGGGGACAGGCTAGCCAAAAACATTCAGTACTTC.